The 22 T cell receptor beta chains reported below all come from one sample, sequenced in a study of type 1 and type 2 diabetes patients. Genomic DNA was the PCR template. The TCR beta CDR3 region was amplified using 30 forward and 13 reverse primers. TCRdb itself ran the multiplex PCR reads through MiXCR, one entry per CDR3 protein. Among about 250,000 distinct CDR3 sequences listed, approximately 50% were seen once. The sequencing input was peripheral blood mononuclear cells (PBMCs). Receptors originate from a man aged 18 to 30 with type 2 diabetes.

The V and J genes are TRBV7-2 and TRBJ1-2; possibly TRBD1 for D (5 bases). The CDR3 is made up of 14 amino acids. Between the trimmed V and J ends, which lost 4 bases and 4 bases, there was a span of 13 bases. Germline assignment: CDR1 SGHTA and CDR2 FQGNSA. As DNA, the CDR3 is TGTGCCAGCAGCTCCCGGGGCCGGAGCTATGGCTACACCTTC. Its protein product is CASSSRGRSYGYTF.

This chain links TRBV20-1 with TRBJ1-3; the D is unclear. There are 14 residues in the CDR3. CDR1 and CDR2 from the germline V gene are DFQATT and SNEGSKA (reference sequence). V was clipped by 2 bases and J by 4 bases, with 12 bases between them. In nucleotides, the CDR3 is TGCAGTGCTAGACGCAGGTATCAAGGAAACACCATATATTTT. Residues: CSARRRYQGNTIYF.

A remark on this clonotype: One base away lies a much larger clone, so this may be a sequencing read error. The rearrangement joins TRBV2 to TRBJ2-5; 10 nucleotides agree with TRBD2. After removal of 7 bases from V and 9 bases from J, the junction contained 14 bases not matched to a gene. The germline gives CDR1 SNHLY, CDR2 FYNNEI. The CDR3 runs 15 residues. The CDR3 DNA sequence: TGTGCCAGCAATACTAACTCTAGCGGGGGTGCGGCCCAGTACTTC. Protein product: CASNTNSSGGAAQYF. The entire variable domain, with the rest obtained from reference TRBV2 and TRBJ2-5, is as follows: EPEVTQTPSHQVTQMGQEVILRCVPISNHLYFYWYRQILGQKVEFLVSFYNNEISEKSEIFDDQFSVERPDGSNFTLKIRSTKLEDSAMYFCASNTNSSGGAAQYFGPGTRLLVL.

V is TRBV10-3 and J is TRBJ2-5; TRBD1 is a possible D gene (6 bases). Deletions cut 3 bases from V and 2 bases from J, with 10 bases between. This CDR3 comprises 14 residues. Germline V CDR1 and CDR2: ENHRY, SYGVKD. CDR3 region: CAISEGQNQETQYF. The CDR3 DNA reads TGTGCCATCAGTGAAGGACAGAATCAAGAGACCCAGTACTTC.

The rearrangement joins TRBV3-1 to TRBJ1-1; TRBD1 is a possible D gene (6 bases). V was cut by 0 bases and J by 5 bases, with 13 bases left in between. The germline gives CDR1 LGHDT, CDR2 YNNKEL (reference sequence). The CDR3 covers 15 residues. The CDR3 sequence: CASSQDFGGGTEAFF. CDR3 DNA: TGTGCCAGCAGCCAAGATTTTGGAGGGGGAACTGAAGCTTTCTTT.

This clonotype was detected only a few times. The CDR3 DNA is TGTGCCAGCAGCTCCGGGAGCCGGCGCAATGAGCAGTTCTTC. Translated: CASSSGSRRNEQFF. The chain recombines TRBV7-2 with TRBJ2-1; tentatively, D is TRBD2 (6 bases). The CDR3 contains 14 residues. Looked up from germline, CDR1 is SGHTA and CDR2 is FQGNSA. The V end lost 4 bases, the J end lost 6 bases, and 13 bases lay between the germline ends.

V and J are TRBV6-1 and TRBJ2-2; 8 bases are shared with TRBD2. Trimming took 6 bases from V and 6 from J; bases not matched to a gene: 9. Germline assignment: CDR1 MNHNS and CDR2 SASEGT. The CDR3 spans 15 residues. CDR3: CASRGLAGSSGELFF. In DNA, the CDR3 is TGTGCCAGCAGGGGGCTAGCGGGTTCTTCCGGGGAGCTGTTTTTT.

V is TRBV25-1 and J is TRBJ1-2; D not resolved. This CDR3 is 13 amino acids long. The ends were cut back, 7 bases at V and 8 bases at J, with 17 bases in the middle. Germline V lookup: CDR1 MGHDK, CDR2 SYGVNS. Here the CDR3 reads CASTPRALEGYTF. The CDR3 DNA follows: TGTGCCAGCACCCCCCGGGCACTCGAGGGCTACACCTTC.

CDR3 nucleotide sequence: TGTGCCAGCAGTGAATATACGGGACAGGGGGCACGAGAGACCCAGTACTTC. It encodes CASSEYTGQGARETQYF. This rearrangement joins TRBV25-1 to TRBJ2-5; TRBD1 aligns across 12 bases. Germline V gives CDR1 MGHDK, CDR2 SYGVNS. The ends lost 0 bases at V and 4 bases at J; junction bases unmatched: 6. CDR3 length: 17 amino acids.

The table lists this clonotype with a count of one. The rearrangement links TRBV10-1 to TRBJ2-1; D gene unclear. The CDR3 consists of 15 residues. V gave up 0 bases and J gave up 5 bases, with 11 bases separating them. Germline CDR1 WNHNN, CDR2 SYGVQD (reference sequence). CDR3: CASSESLRNDNEQFF. The CDR3 DNA reads TGCGCCAGCAGTGAGTCTCTGCGAAATGACAATGAGCAGTTCTTC.

The chain joins TRBV11-2 to TRBJ2-7; D ambiguous. The end of the DNA aligns better with TRBJ2-5, so the J call may be wrong. CDR3 length: 12 amino acids. Per germline, CDR1 SGHAT and CDR2 FQNNGV. CDR3 coding DNA: TGTGCCAGCAGCCAAGATCGGAAGACCCAGTACTTC. It yields the protein CASSQDRKTQYF.

This clonotype was counted ten times or more. This chain links TRBV14 with TRBJ2-5; no clear D gene. Trimming removed 2 bases at V and 2 bases at J, with 0 bases between. Germline lookup yields CDR1 SGHDN and CDR2 FVKESK. The CDR3 contains 11 residues. CDR3 residues: CASSQQETQYF. DNA of the CDR3: TGTGCCAGCAGCCAACAAGAGACCCAGTACTTC. The full variable domain, with the rest looked up from reference TRBV14 and TRBJ2-5, is EAGVTQFPSHSVIEKGQTVTLRCDPISGHDNLYWYRRVMGKEIKFLLHFVKESKQDESGMPNNRFLAERTGGTYSTLKVQPAELEDSGVYFCASSQQETQYFGPGTRLLVL.

V usage is TRBV4-3 and J usage is TRBJ2-1; perhaps D is TRBD1 or TRBD2 (5 bases each). The ends were cut back, 0 bases at V and 0 bases at J, with 9 bases in the middle. Germline CDR1 is LGHNA and CDR2 is YSLEER. The length of the CDR3 is 16 residues. DNA of the CDR3: TGCGCCAGCAGCCAAGATTGGGGGAGCTCCTACAATGAGCAGTTCTTC. Translation: CASSQDWGSSYNEQFF.

This clonotype showed up many times. DNA of the CDR3: TGTGCCAGCAGAACGTCCCCAGCGCTCTACGAGCAGTACTTC. Its translation is CASRTSPALYEQYF. The V gene is TRBV2, the J gene TRBJ2-7, with D uncertain. Trimming cost V 6 bases and J 3 bases, with 15 bases left between them. This CDR3 contains 14 residues. Germline CDR1 SNHLY, CDR2 FYNNEI.

This clonotype has a handful of counts. The rearrangement uses TRBV12-3 or TRBV12-4 and TRBJ1-1, with D maybe TRBD1 (5 bases). V was clipped by 1 base and J by 1 base, with 10 bases between them. The CDR3 is 15 residues long. The CDR3 sequence is CASSLDWGWNTEAFF. The CDR3 region has the DNA TGTGCCAGCAGTTTAGATTGGGGGTGGAACACTGAAGCTTTCTTT.

This clonotype was seen a few times. V usage is TRBV5-6 and J usage is TRBJ2-3; weak D call: TRBD1 (5 bases). This CDR3 contains 15 residues. Trimming left V 0 bases short and J 4 bases short, with 12 bases between. The V gene's germline CDR1 is SGHDT and CDR2 YYEEEE. The CDR3 reads CASSLGRTRSDTQYF. The CDR3 DNA reads TGTGCCAGCAGCTTGGGAAGGACACGCTCAGATACGCAGTATTTT. The full variable domain, with the rest looked up from reference TRBV5-6 and TRBJ2-3, is DAGVTQSPTHLIKTRGQQVTLRCSPKSGHDTVSWYQQALGQGPQFIFQYYEEEERQRGNFPDRFSGHQFPNYSSELNVNALLLGDSALYLCASSLGRTRSDTQYFGPGTRLTVL.

As for this clonotype: This may arise from a read error, as a much more abundant clone is one base away. V usage is TRBV2 and J usage is TRBJ2-7; no reliable D call. V was cut by 8 bases and J by 6 bases, with 14 bases left in between. From germline, CDR1 is SNHLY and CDR2 FYNNEI. The CDR3 extends over 12 amino acids. CDR3 residues: CASRPSGREQYF. The CDR3 nucleotides read TGTGCCAGCCGTCCAAGTGGGCGCGAGCAGTACTTC.

CDR3 sequence (DNA): TGTGCCAGCAGTTTCCCCAGGGGAGGGGCGGTGAACACTGAAGCTTTCTTT. Translating it yields CASSFPRGGAVNTEAFF. The gene calls are TRBV28 and TRBJ1-1, with a possible D match to TRBD1 (6 bases). Germline loops: CDR1 MDHEN, CDR2 SYDVKM. Trimming removed 3 bases from V and 0 bases from J, with 17 bases in between. This CDR3 contains 17 residues.

This chain links TRBV7-2 with TRBJ1-5; D call uncertain. The CDR3 is 13 amino acids. Germline-derived CDR1 and CDR2 are SGHTA and FQGNSA. The V and J ends lost 5 bases and 5 bases respectively, with 10 bases between them. CDR3 sequence reads: CASSRTEYQPQHF. For the CDR3, the DNA is TGTGCCAGCAGCCGGACCGAGTATCAGCCCCAGCATTTT. Supplemented by reference TRBV7-2 and TRBJ1-5, the full variable domain reads GAGVSQSPSNKVTEKGKDVELRCDPISGHTALYWYRQSLGQGLEFLIYFQGNSAPDKSGLPSDRFSAERTGGSVSTLTIQRTQQEDSAVYLCASSRTEYQPQHFGDGTRLSIL.

Concerning this clonotype: The junction departs from the called germline gene at one end, perhaps through a read error. This chain uses TRBV7-8 with TRBJ1-5; D possibly corresponds to TRBD1 (6 bases). The CDR3 contains 15 residues. CDR1 is SGHVS and CDR2 is FQNEAQ in the germline V gene. CDR3 DNA: TGTGCCAGCAGCTTCGACAGGATGAGCAGTCAGCCCCAGCATTTT. This codes for CASSFDRMSSQPQHF.

The rearrangement uses TRBV4-2 and TRBJ2-7, with D possibly being TRBD1 (6 bases). Per germline, CDR1 LGHNA and CDR2 YNFKEQ. The V gene lost 3 bases and the J gene lost 4 bases, with 16 bases spanning the gap. CDR3 length equals 15 residues. In DNA form, the CDR3 reads TGTGCCAGCAGCCATTCAGGGACACCCTTATACGAGCAGTACTTC. Translation gives CASSHSGTPLYEQYF.

The sample holds one count of this clonotype. This chain uses TRBV20-1 with TRBJ2-3; tentative D call: TRBD2 (7 bases). With 6 bases removed from V and 0 bases from J, the gap between germline ends came to 13 bases. Germline V gives CDR1 DFQATT, CDR2 SNEGSKA (reference sequence). This CDR3 comprises 14 residues. DNA for the CDR3: TGCAGTGCCATCCGGGGGGCTAGCACAGATACGCAGTATTTT. Encoded protein: CSAIRGASTDTQYF.